The clone carrying this TCR beta chain was found once. Its matching antigen is unknown. This CDR3 has 12 residues. The germline V and J ends were trimmed by 4 bases and 6 bases, with 10 bases remaining between them. Looked up from germline, CDR1 is MGHDK and CDR2 is SYGVNS. The record originates from a study of T cell responses to AZD1222 COVID-19 vaccine. Using immunoSEQ multiplex PCR, the repertoire was profiled, and TCRdb retains in-frame clones only, with some absent. In the table there are tens of thousands of clones, around nine tenths of which are singletons. General study results and limits: Increases in Spike-specific TCR breadth and depth were seen after two AZD1222 doses.

V is TRBV25-1 and J is TRBJ2-7; D is perhaps TRBD2 (6 bases). The sequence derives from an adult who received the AZD1222 COVID-19 vaccine. This specimen was peripheral blood, taken 28 days after the second AZD1222 dose. The CDR3 nucleotides read TGTGCCAGCAGTGGGAGGGGCGGCGAGCAGTACTTC. As protein: CASSGRGGEQYF.